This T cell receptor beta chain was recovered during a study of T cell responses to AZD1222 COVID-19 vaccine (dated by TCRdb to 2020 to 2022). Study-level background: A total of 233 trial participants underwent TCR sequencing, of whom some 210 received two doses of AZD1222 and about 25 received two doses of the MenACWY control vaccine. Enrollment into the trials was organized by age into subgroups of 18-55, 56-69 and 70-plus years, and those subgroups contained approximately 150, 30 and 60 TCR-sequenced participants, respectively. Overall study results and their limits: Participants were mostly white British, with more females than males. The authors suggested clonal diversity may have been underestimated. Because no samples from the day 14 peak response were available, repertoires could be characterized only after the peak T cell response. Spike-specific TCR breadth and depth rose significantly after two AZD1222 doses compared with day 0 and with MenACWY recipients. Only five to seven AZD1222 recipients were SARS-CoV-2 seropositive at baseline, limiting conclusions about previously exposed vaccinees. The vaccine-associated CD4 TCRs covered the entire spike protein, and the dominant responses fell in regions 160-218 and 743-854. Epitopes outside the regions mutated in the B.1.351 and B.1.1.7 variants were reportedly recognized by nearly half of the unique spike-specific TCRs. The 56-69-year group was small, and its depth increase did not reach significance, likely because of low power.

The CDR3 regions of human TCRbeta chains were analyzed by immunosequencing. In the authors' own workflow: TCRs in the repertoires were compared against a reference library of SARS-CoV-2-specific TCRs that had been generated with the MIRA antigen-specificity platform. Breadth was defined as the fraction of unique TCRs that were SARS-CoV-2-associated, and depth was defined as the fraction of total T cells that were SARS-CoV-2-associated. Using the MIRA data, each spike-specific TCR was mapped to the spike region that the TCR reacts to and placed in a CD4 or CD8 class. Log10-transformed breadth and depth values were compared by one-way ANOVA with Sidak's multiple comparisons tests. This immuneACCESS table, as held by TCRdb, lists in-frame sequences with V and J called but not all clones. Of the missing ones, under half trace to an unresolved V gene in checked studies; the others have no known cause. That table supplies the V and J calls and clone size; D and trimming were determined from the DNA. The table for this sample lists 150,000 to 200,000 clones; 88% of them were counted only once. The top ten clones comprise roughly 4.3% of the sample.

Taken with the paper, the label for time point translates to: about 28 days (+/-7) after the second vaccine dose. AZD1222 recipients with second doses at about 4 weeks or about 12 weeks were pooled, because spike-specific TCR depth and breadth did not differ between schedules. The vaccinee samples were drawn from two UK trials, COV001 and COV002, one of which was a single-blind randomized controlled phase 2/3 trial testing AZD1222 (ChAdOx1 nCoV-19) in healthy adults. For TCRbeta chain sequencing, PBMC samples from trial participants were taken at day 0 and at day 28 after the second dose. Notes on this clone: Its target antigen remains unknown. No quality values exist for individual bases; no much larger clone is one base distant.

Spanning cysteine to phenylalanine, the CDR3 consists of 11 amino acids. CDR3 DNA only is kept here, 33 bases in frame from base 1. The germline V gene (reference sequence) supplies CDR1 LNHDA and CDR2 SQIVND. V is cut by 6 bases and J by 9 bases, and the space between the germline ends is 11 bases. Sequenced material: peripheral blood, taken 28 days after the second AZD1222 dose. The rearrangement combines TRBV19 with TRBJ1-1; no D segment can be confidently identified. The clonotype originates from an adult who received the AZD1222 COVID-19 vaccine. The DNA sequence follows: TGTGCCAGTAGGGAGGACTCTAAAGCTTTCTTT. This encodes CASREDSKAFF.